The present T cell receptor (beta chain) was sequenced within a study of monozygotic twins with inflammatory bowel disease (dated by TCRdb to between 2019 and 2020). Turning to the overall study: A total of about 28 monozygotic twin pairs were included in the full study, comprising nine German pairs (four IBD-concordant, five IBD-discordant) and 19 IBD-discordant Danish pairs. Each individual had, on average, about 151 000 unique TCRalpha sequences and 181 000 unique TCRbeta sequences available for analysis. The search for disease-associated traits relied mainly on comparing, within discordant pairs, IBD patients with their genetically identical healthy co-twins. The research as a whole found: Because patients received different immunosuppressive treatments, the repertoires may have picked up extra background noise and variability between individuals. Compared with healthy twins, IBD patients had fewer clonotypes in common with other individuals, a difference most pronounced in patients showing signs of disease activity. No single strong signal or clonotype linked to IBD turned up in the results, so the idea that one exists was not supported. Concordant and discordant twins showed no difference in repertoire similarity, possibly because of limited statistical power. A decrease in TCRbeta repertoire diversity, as measured by inverse Simpson index, was observed in IBD patients compared with their healthy co-twins. Distinction between different T cell subtypes could not be achieved in the analysis.

The CDR3, from cysteine to phenylalanine, totals 14 residues. No DNA is given. CDR1 SGHRS and CDR2 YFSETQ were looked up in the germline V gene. The library was obtained by 5' RACE. Each TCR library was prepared from about 4,000 ng of total RNA. cDNA was synthesized with SMARTScribe reverse transcriptase in eight separate reactions per sample. During cDNA synthesis, template switching introduced unique molecular identifiers that contained a 6-nucleotide sample barcode. Amplification of TCRalpha and TCRbeta cDNA involved two nested PCRs of around 15 and 9 cycles, and each PCR was followed by bead purification. Before amplification, the cDNA was treated with uracil DNA-glycosylase and purified using the QIAquick PCR purification kit. The second PCR was the step at which Illumina TruSeq-compatible adapters and sample-specific barcodes were added. Library quality and concentration were checked on TapeStation and Qubit, and libraries were pooled at 4.5 to 5.5 ng each. Sequencing of pooled libraries was carried out on an Illumina HiSeq2500 single-index Rapid Run using 2 x 100 bp reads and custom sequencing primers. The source study handled its data this way. MiGEC version 1.2.6 was used for UMI-based consensus assembly, which corrected PCR and sequencing errors. MiXCR version 2.1.1 handled V(D)J alignment, clonotype assembly and CDR3 extraction. Normalisation of gene usage, clonotype sharing and MAIT/NKT TCR abundance was achieved by analysing the top 1000, 10 000 and 20 000 clonotypes per sample. Diversity was computed as the inverse Simpson index with the vegan R package after downsampling to 27 000 UMIs. Statistical testing used paired Mann-Whitney U tests on the discordant twin pairs and applied Benjamini-Hochberg correction for multiple testing. Once TCRdb had reprocessed the reads, it stored one entry per CDR3 protein sequence and supplied no DNA. It is TCRdb's table, rather than the study itself, that gives the V and J calls and clone size. The sample table holds approximately 160,000 distinct CDR3 sequences. Of the sample, 2.8% falls within the top ten clones.

An approximately 2.3 ml peripheral blood sample was drawn into PAXgene tubes per donor and stored at -80°C. Without any T cell sorting, total RNA was extracted from whole blood using the PAXgene blood miRNA kit on an automated QIAcube. Peripheral blood from monozygotic twin pairs, either concordant or discordant for inflammatory bowel disease, underwent deep TCRalpha and TCRbeta repertoire profiling that used unique molecular barcoding. Smoking habits were recorded for all twin pairs, and individuals were classified as current, former or never smokers. Details on this clonotype: Its specific antigen is unknown.

The receptor chain draws on TRBV5-1 and TRBJ2-3. Sequencing input: blood. This clonotype originated in a human donor with ulcerative colitis or Crohn's disease, or a healthy co-twin of an affected twin (not recorded which). The CDR3 protein sequence reads: CASSLLQSTDTQYF.